The rows below give T cell receptor beta chains drawn from one sample of a study of blood T cell repertoires in COVID-19. Sequencing was performed with immunoSEQ multiplex PCR; in TCRdb, only in-frame clones are kept and a portion is missing. This table holds under 250,000 clones, less than 90% found once. Sequenced input: peripheral blood. All receptors come from a woman aged 40 to 50 who had recovered from COVID-19. The CDR3 runs from the conserved cysteine through the conserved F or W. D genes are given only for firm matches. Size tells how often a clone was seen (once, few, many) or the class of an expanded clone, and some rows leave it out.

TRBV3-1/TRBV3-2,.,TRBJ2-7,.,CASSQGAGTYEQYF,TGTGCCAGCAGCCAAGGGGCAGGGACCTACGAGCAGTACTTC
TRBV6-5,.,TRBJ2-7,.,CASTHPGGGNEQYF,TGTGCCAGCACACATCCCGGAGGGGGCAACGAGCAGTACTTC
TRBV28,.,TRBJ1-2,.,CASGTGWIYGYTF,TGTGCCAGCGGCACAGGGTGGATCTATGGCTACACCTTC
TRBV2,.,TRBJ2-3,.,CASSLLITDTQYF,TGTGCCAGCAGTCTCTTAATCACAGATACGCAGTATTTT
TRBV28,.,TRBJ2-7,.,CASSLEDRVGQYF,TGTGCCAGCAGTTTAGAGGACAGAGTTGGGCAGTACTTC
TRBV24-1,.,TRBJ2-2,.,CATSDPQKGTGELFF,TGTGCCACCAGTGATCCGCAAAAGGGGACCGGGGAGCTGTTTTTT
TRBV28,.,TRBJ1-5,TRBD1,CASSFPRQGSSDSNQPQHF,TGTGCCAGCAGTTTCCCGAGACAGGGGTCGTCGGATAGCAATCAGCCCCAGCATTTT
TRBV11-3,.,TRBJ2-5,TRBD1,CASRPQGEETQYF,TGTGCCAGCAGACCCCAGGGGGAAGAGACCCAGTACTTC
TRBV30,once,TRBJ1-4,TRBD1,CAWRSGQGAEKLFF,TGTGCCTGGAGAAGTGGACAGGGGGCTGAAAAACTGTTTTTT
TRBV7-9,.,TRBJ2-3,TRBD1,CASSLGQGTDTQYF,TGTGCCAGCAGCTTGGGACAGGGCACAGATACGCAGTATTTT
TRBV7-9,.,TRBJ1-2,.,CASSPLGGQTYGYTF,TGTGCCAGCAGCCCCCTCGGGGGGCAAACCTATGGCTACACCTTC
TRBV11-2,.,TRBJ2-2,.,CASSSQGNTGELFF,TGTGCCAGCAGCTCACAGGGAAACACCGGGGAGCTGTTTTTT
TRBV5-4,.,TRBJ2-5,.,CASSFGLAVQETQYF,TGTGCCAGCAGCTTCGGGTTAGCGGTCCAAGAGACCCAGTACTTC
TRBV12-3/TRBV12-4,.,TRBJ1-6,.,CASGRRVESPLHF,TGTGCCAGCGGACGGCGGGTTGAGTCACCCCTCCACTTT
TRBV5-6,.,TRBJ1-2,TRBD1,CATKGQGQGYGYTF,TGTGCCACCAAGGGCCAGGGACAGGGCTATGGCTACACCTTC
TRBV5-1,once,TRBJ2-3,TRBD2,CASSLEQAGADTQYF,TGCGCCAGCAGCTTGGAGCAGGCGGGGGCAGATACGCAGTATTTT
TRBV6-5,.,TRBJ2-7,TRBD1,CAGGQFSYEQYF,TGTGCCGGGGGACAGTTTTCCTACGAGCAGTACTTC
TRBV4-2,.,TRBJ2-7,TRBD2,CASSPAVSGGFYEQYF,TGTGCCAGCAGCCCTGCGGTGAGCGGGGGTTTCTACGAGCAGTACTTC
TRBV5-1,.,TRBJ1-2,.,CASSPAYISANYGYTF,TGCGCCAGCAGCCCCGCCTACATAAGCGCTAACTATGGCTACACCTTC
TRBV11-2,.,TRBJ2-7,.,CASSLDQGGIYEQYF,TGTGCCAGCAGCTTAGATCAGGGAGGCATCTACGAGCAGTACTTC
TRBV19,.,TRBJ2-3,.,CASSMGGRYTDTQYF,TGTGCCAGTAGTATGGGAGGACGTTACACAGATACGCAGTATTTT
TRBV7-2,few,TRBJ2-3,.,CASSLASTGTDTQYF,TGTGCCAGCAGCTTAGCCTCTACGGGAACAGATACGCAGTATTTT
TRBV10-3,.,TRBJ1-1,TRBD1,CAISDPGTGNAEAFF,TGTGCCATCAGTGATCCCGGGACAGGGAACGCTGAAGCTTTCTTT
TRBV9,.,TRBJ2-5,TRBD1,CASSVGAGTGMETQYF,TGTGCCAGCAGCGTAGGAGCTGGGACAGGGATGGAGACCCAGTACTTC
TRBV27,.,TRBJ2-5,.,CASSLYQSRGTQYF,TGTGCCAGCAGTTTATATCAGTCCCGGGGGACCCAGTACTTC
TRBV27,.,TRBJ1-3,TRBD1,CASRENRGTTGNTIYF,TGTGCCAGCAGGGAGAACAGGGGAACGACTGGAAACACCATATATTTT
TRBV19,once,TRBJ2-3,TRBD2,CASSARLAGGTDTQYF,TGTGCCAGTAGTGCTCGCCTAGCGGGGGGCACAGATACGCAGTATTTT
TRBV19,.,TRBJ1-5,TRBD1,CASSNRQGADQPQHF,TGTGCCAGTAGTAACCGACAGGGGGCGGATCAGCCCCAGCATTTT
TRBV2,.,TRBJ2-2,.,CASSGDSSVLFF,TGTGCCAGCAGTGGAGACAGTTCGGTGCTGTTTTTT
TRBV19,.,TRBJ1-5,TRBD1,CASSSGQGSFQPQHF,TGTGCCAGTAGTTCGGGACAGGGATCATTTCAGCCCCAGCATTTT
TRBV6-4,.,TRBJ1-1,TRBD1,CASNRGAGTEAFF,TGTGCCAGCAACAGGGGAGCCGGCACTGAAGCTTTCTTT
TRBV6-5,.,TRBJ1-1,TRBD1,CAHGQGQNTEAFF,TGTGCCCACGGACAGGGGCAGAACACTGAAGCTTTCTTT
TRBV28,.,TRBJ2-3,TRBD1,CASSSPGQGGDTDTQYF,TGTGCCAGCAGTTCCCCTGGACAGGGGGGAGATACAGATACGCAGTATTTT